The 22 T cell receptor beta chains in this list originate from one sample, sequenced in a study of T cell changes during pregnancy in multiple sclerosis. Clones were read by immunoSEQ multiplex PCR, and TCRdb kept only the in-frame ones, dropping some. Among roughly 23,000 clones listed, 85% to 90% were seen once. The starting material was CD4+ T cells from peripheral blood mononuclear cells, obtained in the second trimester of pregnancy. The receptor source for this set is a female donor in good health, enrolled as a control in a pregnancy study.

The gene calls are TRBV18 and TRBJ1-1, with TRBD1 matching over 7 bases. CDR3 size: 14 residues. Trimming cost V 6 bases and J 5 bases; bases outside gene matches: 9. Germline V gene data show CDR1 as KGHSH and CDR2 as LQKENI. Here the CDR3 reads CASSLKGAGTEAFF. CDR3 in DNA: TGTGCCAGCTCGCTAAAGGGGGCTGGAACTGAAGCTTTCTTT.

The CDR3 DNA reads as TGTGCCAGCAGCCCAGGCGGGTTTGGGGAGCTGTTTTTT. This encodes CASSPGGFGELFF. The rearrangement links TRBV14 to TRBJ2-2; weak D call: TRBD2 (5 bases). The CDR3 has 13 residues. Germline CDR1 is SGHDN and CDR2 is FVKESK. Trimming pared 4 bases from V and 8 bases from J, leaving 11 bases between.

CDR3 sequence reads: CASRGGPMNTEAFF. The DNA for the CDR3 is TGTGCCAGCAGGGGGGGACCGATGAACACTGAAGCTTTCTTT. The genes are TRBV6-5 and TRBJ1-1, with D possibly matching TRBD1 (5 bases). From germline, CDR1 is MNHEY and CDR2 SVGAGI. The CDR3 runs 14 residues. Trimming removed 6 bases at V and 0 bases at J, with 11 bases between.

The chain is built from TRBV11-2 and TRBJ2-7, with 7 bases lining up with TRBD1. After removal of 3 bases from V and 2 bases from J, the junction contained 7 bases not matched to a gene. The length of the CDR3 is 15 residues. Germline CDR1 SGHAT, CDR2 FQNNGV. CDR3 DNA sequence: TGTGCCAGCAGCTTGTACAGGGGCCGAGCCTACGAGCAGTACTTC. Its translation: CASSLYRGRAYEQYF.

This clone was recorded a few times. The chain employs TRBV4-2 and TRBJ2-1; 8 positions agree with TRBD2. Germline CDR1 is LGHNA and CDR2 is YNFKEQ. This CDR3 comprises 17 residues. V lost 1 base to trimming and J lost 3 bases; unmatched junction nucleotides: 8. The DNA of the CDR3 is TGTGCCAGCAGCCAAGCGGGGGGGACACCTCTCTACAATGAGCAGTTCTTC. Amino acids: CASSQAGGTPLYNEQFF.

Here the CDR3 DNA reads TGTGCCAGCAGTTTTCCCGGGACAGGGGTCGACACTGAAGCTTTCTTT. Translating it yields CASSFPGTGVDTEAFF. This chain connects TRBV5-4 to TRBJ1-1, with 10 positions matching TRBD1. Germline CDR1 reads SGHNT; CDR2 reads YYREEE (reference sequence). Trimming removed 5 bases from V and 3 bases from J; junction bases left unmatched: 10. The CDR3 has 16 amino acids.

This clone was detected once. The rearrangement joins TRBV5-6 to TRBJ1-5; 9 bases match TRBD1. Germline V gene sequence: CDR1 SGHDT, CDR2 YYEEEE. J gave up 3 bases and V 0 bases, and 1 base lay outside the gene matches. The CDR3 runs to 15 residues. CDR3 in amino acids: CASSLGQGVNQPQHF. The CDR3 region has the DNA TGTGCCAGCAGCTTGGGACAGGGGGTCAATCAGCCCCAGCATTTT. Variable domain in full (rest from reference TRBV5-6 and TRBJ1-5): DAGVTQSPTHLIKTRGQQVTLRCSPKSGHDTVSWYQQALGQGPQFIFQYYEEEERQRGNFPDRFSGHQFPNYSSELNVNALLLGDSALYLCASSLGQGVNQPQHFGDGTRLSIL.

The V call is TRBV18, the J call TRBJ2-2, with 8 bases lining up with TRBD2. Germline V gene lookup returns CDR1 KGHSH and CDR2 LQKENI. With V trimmed by 2 bases and J by 4 bases, 3 bases remained unmatched. This CDR3 is built from 15 residues. The CDR3 DNA sequence: TGTGCCAGCTCACCAGGCGGGAGGAGCACCGGGGAGCTGTTTTTT. Translation: CASSPGGRSTGELFF.

The chain uses TRBV5-5 and TRBJ2-7; 7 nucleotides line up with TRBD1. There are 15 residues in the CDR3. Looked up from germline, CDR1 is SGHKS and CDR2 is YYEKEE (reference sequence). The junction had 9 bases not matched to a gene; V was cut back by 4 bases and J by 2 bases. The CDR3 DNA follows: TGTGCCAGCAGCCGCTCGGACAGGTTCCCCTACGAGCAGTACTTC. Protein product: CASSRSDRFPYEQYF.

This clone appeared once. The chain uses TRBV29-1 and TRBJ1-2; the D is unclear. There are 13 residues in the CDR3. With 7 bases removed from V and 0 bases from J, the gap between germline ends came to 12 bases. Germline lookup yields CDR1 SQVTM and CDR2 ANQGSEA. The CDR3 nucleotides are TGCAGCGCCTTTAACAGTACTAACTATGGCTACACCTTC. Translating gives CSAFNSTNYGYTF.

The chain couples TRBV19 to TRBJ2-2; 12 positions match TRBD1. The CDR3 is 20 amino acids. The junction had 15 bases not matched to a gene; V was cut back by 7 bases and J by 0 bases. CDR1 is LNHDA, CDR2 SQIVND, per germline (reference sequence). The CDR3 DNA sequence: TGTGCCAGTAAAGGCGGCTGGGACAGGGGGCAAAATGCGAACACCGGGGAGCTGTTTTTT. Encoded protein: CASKGGWDRGQNANTGELFF. The whole variable domain, filled in from reference TRBV19 and TRBJ2-2, reads DGGITQSPKYLFRKEGQNVTLSCEQNLNHDAMYWYRQDPGQGLRLIYYSQIVNDFQKGDIAEGYSVSREKKESFPLTVTSAQKNPTAFYLCASKGGWDRGQNANTGELFFGEGSRLTVL.

The J gene is TRBJ2-5, the V gene TRBV11-2; possible D gene TRBD2, 5 bases. This CDR3 region has 15 residues. Trimming removed 1 base from V and 5 bases from J, with 14 bases in between. Germline V gives CDR1 SGHAT, CDR2 FQNNGV. The CDR3 spells CASSLVEGSRETQYF. DNA of the CDR3: TGTGCCAGCAGCTTAGTAGAGGGATCAAGGGAGACCCAGTACTTC.

A few counts support this clone. This sequence joins TRBV4-1 and TRBJ2-6; D gene unclear. The CDR3 is 19 residues long. V was pared by 0 bases and J by 0 bases, with 15 bases between. The germline V gene has CDR1 MGHRA and CDR2 YSYEKL. CDR3 residues: CASSQDTPLPGSGANVLTF. The CDR3 nucleotides are TGCGCCAGCAGCCAAGATACTCCCCTTCCCGGCTCTGGGGCCAACGTCCTGACTTTC.

The J gene is TRBJ1-1, the V gene TRBV19; TRBD1 is a possible D gene (6 bases). CDR3 length equals 16 residues. V was pared by 5 bases and J by 0 bases, with 16 bases between. Germline V CDR1 and CDR2: LNHDA, SQIVND (reference sequence). CDR3 protein: CASSAPSGAVNTEAFF. The CDR3 DNA sequence: TGTGCCAGTAGTGCCCCGTCAGGGGCCGTGAACACTGAAGCTTTCTTT.

V gene TRBV27 combines with J gene TRBJ1-4, with TRBD1 identical over 9 bases. Germline-derived CDR1 and CDR2 are MNHEY and SMNVEV (reference sequence). CDR3 length equals 14 residues. J gave up 7 bases and V 5 bases, and 5 bases lay outside the gene matches. The CDR3 DNA reads as TGTGCCAGCAGTCTACAGGGGGCGGGTGAAAAACTGTTTTTT. It specifies CASSLQGAGEKLFF.

The chain combines TRBV4-3 with TRBJ1-1; TRBD1 aligns across 10 bases. The germline CDR1 and CDR2 sequences are LGHNA and YSLEER. The J segment lost 5 bases and the V segment lost 0 bases, leaving 3 bases of the junction unmatched. The length of the CDR3 is 15 residues. The CDR3 bases are TGCGCCAGCAGCCAAGAGGGACAGGGGAAGACTGAAGCTTTCTTT. This gives the protein CASSQEGQGKTEAFF.

The chain links TRBV7-8 to TRBJ1-2; the D gene is possibly TRBD1 (6 bases). Trimming took 10 bases from V and 8 from J, leaving 17 bases between them. CDR1 is SGHVS, CDR2 FQNEAQ, per germline. This CDR3 has 12 amino acids. The DNA for the CDR3 is TGTGCCACTTGGGGGGGGCCTAACGGCTACACCTTC. Translation gives CATWGGPNGYTF.

The chain combines TRBV5-6 with TRBJ1-1; maybe TRBD1 (6 bases). The germline CDR1 and CDR2 sequences are SGHDT and YYEEEE. The CDR3 has 16 residues. Trimming took 4 bases from V and 1 from J, leaving 17 bases between them. In DNA, the CDR3 is TGTGCCAGCAGCACCCTACTAGGACAGCAGAACACTGAAGCTTTCTTT. Amino acids: CASSTLLGQQNTEAFF.

The CDR3 sequence is CASSLAGTDTQYF. In DNA, the CDR3 is TGTGCCAGCAGTTTAGCGGGGACAGATACGCAGTATTTT. V and J are TRBV27 and TRBJ2-3; D perhaps matches TRBD2 (6 bases). Trimming removed 2 bases at V and 3 bases at J, with 6 bases between. The CDR3 loop spans 13 amino acids. Germline V lookup: CDR1 MNHEY, CDR2 SMNVEV (reference sequence).

This rearrangement joins TRBV19 to TRBJ2-3, with 9 nucleotides matching TRBD1. Trimming removed 7 bases from V and 3 bases from J; junction bases left unmatched: 8. From germline, CDR1 is LNHDA and CDR2 SQIVND (reference sequence). The length of the CDR3 is 15 residues. DNA of the CDR3: TGTGCCAGTACTTCCGGGACAGGGCGTACAGATACGCAGTATTTT. Translation gives CASTSGTGRTDTQYF.

V gene TRBV15 combines with J gene TRBJ1-5; D ambiguous. The CDR3 is 14 amino acids. The V and J ends lost 1 base and 3 bases respectively, with 7 bases between them. Germline assignment: CDR1 LNHNV and CDR2 YYDKDF (reference sequence). The CDR3: CATSRGILNQPQHF. The CDR3 DNA is TGTGCCACCAGCAGAGGTATCCTCAATCAGCCCCAGCATTTT. Together with reference TRBV15 and TRBJ1-5, the CDR3 gives the full variable domain: DAMVIQNPRYQVTQFGKPVTLSCSQTLNHNVMYWYQQKSSQAPKLLFHYYDKDFNNEADTPDNFQSRRPNTSFCFLDIRSPGLGDTAMYLCATSRGILNQPQHFGDGTRLSIL.

The J gene is TRBJ1-1, the V gene TRBV7-2, with no clear D. The CDR3 has 15 amino acids. V lost 9 bases to trimming and J lost 1 base, with 18 bases between them. Germline V CDR1 and CDR2: SGHTA, FQGNSA. This CDR3 reads CASQQRPDGNTEAFF. The CDR3 nucleotides are TGTGCCAGTCAACAGAGACCCGACGGGAACACTGAAGCTTTCTTT.